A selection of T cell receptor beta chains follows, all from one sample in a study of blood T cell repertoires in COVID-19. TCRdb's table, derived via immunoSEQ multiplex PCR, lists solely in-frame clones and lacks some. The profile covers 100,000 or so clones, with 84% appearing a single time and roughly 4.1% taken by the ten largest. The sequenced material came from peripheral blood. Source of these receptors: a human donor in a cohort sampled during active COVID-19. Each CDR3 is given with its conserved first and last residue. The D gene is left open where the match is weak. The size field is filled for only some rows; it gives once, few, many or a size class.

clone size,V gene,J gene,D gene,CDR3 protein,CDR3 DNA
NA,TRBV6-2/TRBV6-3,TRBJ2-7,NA,CASGLGQPYEQYF,TGTGCCAGCGGTTTGGGGCAGCCTTACGAGCAGTACTTC
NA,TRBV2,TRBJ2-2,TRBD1,CASSGQGLNTGELFF,TGTGCCAGCAGTGGACAGGGGCTTAACACCGGGGAGCTGTTTTTT
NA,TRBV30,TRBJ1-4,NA,CAWNLRSLPKRLFF,TGTGCCTGGAACCTCAGGTCACTCCCTAAAAGGCTGTTTTTT
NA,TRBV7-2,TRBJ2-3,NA,CASTRTLGARGDTQYF,TGTGCCAGCACCCGAACGTTGGGGGCTAGAGGTGATACGCAGTATTTT
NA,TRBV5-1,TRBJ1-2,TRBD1,CASTLYRTGHNYGYTF,TGCGCCAGCACCCTATACCGGACAGGGCACAACTATGGCTACACCTTC
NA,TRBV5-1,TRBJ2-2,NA,CASSSTPRATGELFF,TGCGCCAGCAGCTCCACCCCTCGAGCCACCGGGGAGCTGTTTTTT
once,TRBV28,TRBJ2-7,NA,CASSFGQSYEQYF,TGTGCCAGCAGTTTCGGACAGAGCTACGAGCAGTACTTC
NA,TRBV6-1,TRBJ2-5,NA,CASSEPRQGTQYF,TGTGCCAGCAGTGAGCCCCGCCAGGGGACCCAGTACTTC
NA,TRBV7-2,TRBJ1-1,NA,CASSLEGRDTEAFF,TGTGCCAGCAGCTTAGAAGGCAGGGATACTGAAGCTTTCTTT
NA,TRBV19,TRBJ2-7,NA,CASSTGHQPAYEQYF,TGTGCCAGTAGTACAGGACACCAACCCGCGTACGAGCAGTACTTC
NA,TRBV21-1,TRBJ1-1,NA,CASSTGGFTEAFF,TGTGCCAGCAGCACGGGCGGGTTCACTGAAGCTTTCTTT
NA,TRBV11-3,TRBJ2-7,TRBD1,CASSFSGTGGYEQYF,TGTGCCAGCAGCTTCTCCGGGACAGGGGGCTACGAGCAGTACTTC
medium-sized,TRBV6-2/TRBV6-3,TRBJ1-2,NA,CASSYSLSYGYTF,TGTGCCAGCAGTTACTCTCTGAGTTATGGCTACACCTTC
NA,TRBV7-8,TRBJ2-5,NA,CASSLKPWETQYF,TGTGCCAGCAGCTTAAAGCCCTGGGAGACCCAGTACTTC
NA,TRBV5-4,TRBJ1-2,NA,CASRRQDRYGYTF,TGTGCCAGCAGGCGACAGGACCGCTATGGCTACACCTTC
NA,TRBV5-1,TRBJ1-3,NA,CASSEGGSGNTIYF,TGCGCCAGCAGCGAAGGGGGCTCTGGAAACACCATATATTTT
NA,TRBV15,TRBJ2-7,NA,CATSSATVYEQYF,TGTGCCACCAGCTCCGCGACAGTCTACGAGCAGTACTTC
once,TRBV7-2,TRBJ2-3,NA,CASSRGGATQYF,TGTGCCAGCAGTCGAGGGGGGGCTACGCAGTATTTT
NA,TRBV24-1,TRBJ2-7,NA,CATSDSTRGYEQYF,TGTGCCACCAGTGATTCGACCCGGGGATACGAGCAGTACTTC
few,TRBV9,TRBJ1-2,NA,CASSVGLRDLKGYTF,TGTGCCAGCAGCGTAGGTTTGCGGGACCTGAAGGGCTACACCTTC
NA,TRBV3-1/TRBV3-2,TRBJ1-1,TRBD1,CASSQDRRNTEAFF,TGTGCCAGCAGCCAGGACAGGAGGAACACTGAAGCTTTCTTT
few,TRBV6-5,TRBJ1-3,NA,CASSPGPRGNTIYF,TGTGCCAGCAGCCCAGGGCCCCGGGGAAACACCATATATTTT
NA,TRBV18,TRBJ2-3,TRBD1,CASSPQQGSDTQYF,TGTGCCAGCTCACCGCAACAGGGGTCAGATACGCAGTATTTT
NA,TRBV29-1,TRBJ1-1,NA,CSVEEQSTNTEAFF,TGCAGCGTTGAAGAACAGTCGACGAACACTGAAGCTTTCTTT